Included here is one T cell receptor beta chain sequence, with context. The antigen remains unidentified. This sample was taken from a study of cytomegalovirus exposure and HLA in healthy donors. Study in general: From around 180 million T cells, an earlier analysis saw roughly 110 million unique TCR beta sequences. Genetic ancestry analysis placed under 90% of the 398 donors that were genotyped in the Caucasian-associated cluster. Study-wide results and limits: The study dropped some indistinguishable V segments, TRBV6-2 and TRBV6-3 among them.

It was with 60 Vbeta and 13 Jbeta primers that the PCR ran. Profiled with immunoSEQ multiplex PCR; TCRdb holds only in-frame clones, not every one. The sample carries 200,000 to 250,000 clones, almost 80% recorded once. The CDR3 has 15 residues. Germline CDR1 and CDR2: SNHLY and FYNNEI. V shed 5 bases and J 1 base; nucleotides not matched to a gene: 3. This receptor was taken from a male donor in good health and CMV-seronegative. The rearrangement links TRBV2 to TRBJ2-7; TRBD2 agrees at 12 bases. The material sequenced was PBMCs. The CDR3 is CASSHLAGGSYEQYF. CDR3 coding DNA: TGTGCCAGCAGTCATCTAGCGGGAGGGTCCTACGAGCAGTACTTC.